These 6 T cell receptor beta chains were all obtained from the same sample, sequenced in a study of blood T cells in healthy people across ages (dated by TCRdb to between 2014 and 2016). Library method: 5' RACE. The sequencing machine was an Illumina HiSeq 2500. The second PCR ran for roughly 6 to 11 cycles and used a J-beta primer mix along with a sample-barcoded 5' primer. TCRdb trimmed the raw reads at Q25, called clones with MiXCR and kept productive beta chains. Every entry covers one CDR3 protein and lists the most common genes and DNA from its rows. Within this sample are roughly 1,300,000 distinct CDR3 sequences, with approximately 63% of them counted one time only. The ten biggest clones cover 5% to 7% of the sample. Sequenced sample: blood. All receptors come from a man aged 18 to 29 in good health.

V usage is TRBV20-1 and J usage is TRBJ1-3; D is possibly TRBD1 (6 bases). V lost 0 bases and J 7 bases, leaving 13 bases between the germline ends. Germline-derived CDR1 and CDR2 are DFQATT and SNEGSKA (reference sequence). The CDR3 sequence is 14 residues long. CDR3 nucleotide sequence: TGCAGTGCTAGAGACGGGGGCAGGGCGAACACCATATATTTT. This gives the protein CSARDGGRANTIYF.

The chain carries TRBV20-1 and TRBJ1-5; perhaps TRBD1 as D (5 bases). The V gene lost 5 bases and the J gene lost 2 bases, with 16 bases spanning the gap. CDR1 DFQATT and CDR2 SNEGSKA come from the germline V gene (reference sequence). The CDR3 has 15 residues. For the CDR3, the DNA is TGCAGTGCTCCTGCCTGGGGCGTGGGCAATCAGCCCCAGCATTTT. Its translation is CSAPAWGVGNQPQHF.

This clonotype was counted between two and nine times. The chain has TRBV28 and TRBJ1-4; 8 bases line up with TRBD1. CDR3 size: 14 residues. The J segment lost 8 bases and the V segment lost 6 bases, leaving 8 bases of the junction unmatched. Germline V gene lookup returns CDR1 MDHEN and CDR2 SYDVKM. Here the CDR3 DNA reads TGTGCCAGCAGCCGCTGGACAGGGAGCGAAAAACTGTTTTTT. Residues: CASSRWTGSEKLFF. The entire variable domain, with the rest obtained from reference TRBV28 and TRBJ1-4, is as follows: DVKVTQSSRYLVKRTGEKVFLECVQDMDHENMFWYRQDPGLGLRLIYFSYDVKMKEKGDIPEGYSVSREKKERFSLILESASTNQTSMYLCASSRWTGSEKLFFGSGTQLSVL.

This clonotype was recorded only once. The chain links TRBV2 to TRBJ1-1; D is perhaps TRBD1 (6 bases). The length of the CDR3 is 11 residues. From germline, CDR1 is SNHLY and CDR2 FYNNEI. With 9 bases removed from V and 11 bases from J, the gap between germline ends came to 16 bases. The CDR3 DNA reads as TGTGCCAGTACAGGGTTGGGCGGGGCTTTCTTT. It yields the protein CASTGLGGAFF.

The rearrangement uses TRBV7-2 and TRBJ2-1; no clear D gene. CDR1 and CDR2 (germline): SGHTA, FQGNSA. This CDR3 has 11 amino acids. Trimming cost V 0 bases and J 11 bases, with 5 bases left between them. The CDR3 loop reads CASSLAPKQFF. The CDR3 DNA reads TGTGCCAGCAGCTTAGCGCCCAAGCAGTTCTTC.

There are a few counts of this clonotype. The rearrangement joins TRBV29-1 to TRBJ2-7; weak D call: TRBD2 (5 bases). CDR3 length equals 18 residues. V lost 0 bases and J lost 2, with 23 bases in between. From germline, CDR1 is SQVTM and CDR2 ANQGSEA. Written as DNA, the CDR3 is TGCAGCGTTGAAGACGAGAAGAAGTGGCCCAGCGGCCCCTACGAGCAGTACTTC. It is translated as CSVEDEKKWPSGPYEQYF.